This T cell receptor (beta chain) originates from a study of cytomegalovirus exposure and HLA in healthy donors. At the level of the study: Approximately 180 million T cells yielded roughly 120 million unique TCR beta sequences, as an earlier analysis found. Broader study findings: Some segments of the V type, notably TRBV6-2 and TRBV6-3, were excluded as indistinguishable.

The CDR3 sequence is 12 residues long. The germline V gene has CDR1 MNHNS and CDR2 SASEGT. Primers included in the PCR were 60 Vbeta and 13 Jbeta primers. TCRdb's copy holds only in-frame clones and misses some; the assay was immunoSEQ multiplex PCR. The table has about 77,000 clones, about four fifths seen once; the top ten hold around 1.5%. Comments on this clone: The antigen remains undetermined.

The chain recombines TRBV6-1 with TRBJ1-6; 9 nucleotides line up with TRBD1. Sequencing was done on a sample of PBMCs. This receptor was identified in a man aged 35 to 55 in good health and CMV-seronegative. CDR3 sequence: CATGTGNSPLHF. DNA for the CDR3: TGTGCAACCGGGACAGGGAATTCACCCCTCCACTTT.